This T cell receptor beta chain originates from a study of early T cells in non-severe SARS-CoV-2 infection. Study overall: Investigators sequenced bulk RNA drawn from unsorted whole blood, and chains remained unpaired.

Findings and caveats of the study: Matching with VDJdb favored anti-spike CD8 responses (missing private and CD4 specificities).

Trimming took 5 bases from V and 5 from J; bases not matched to a gene: 2. The CDR3 sequence is 13 residues long. CDR1 and CDR2 from the germline V gene are SGHVS and FNYEAQ. This clonotype was detected ten times or more. The antigen is not known. TCRdb recomputed calls from the 5' RACE reads with MiXCR, one row per CDR3 protein. The repertoire includes roughly 53,000 distinct CDR3 sequences, approximately 12% of them detected once, and about 2.5% sits in the top ten. The TCR comes from an adult who was a healthcare worker with PCR-confirmed SARS-CoV-2 infection or an uninfected control (not recorded which). The specimen was whole blood, collected at baseline. The V call is TRBV7-6, the J call TRBJ2-7; 11 bases are a match to TRBD2. The CDR3 region is CASSPGLADEQYF. In DNA, the CDR3 is TGTGCCAGCAGCCCGGGACTAGCGGACGAGCAGTACTTC.